This record looks at one T cell receptor (beta chain) sequence and its context. Antigen specificity is unknown. PCR was performed using 60 Vbeta and 13 Jbeta primers. This table comes from immunoSEQ multiplex PCR, and its TCRdb copy is limited to in-frame clones, with some not included. The sample records roughly 120,000 clones, about 80% being singletons. Nobody wrote down the CMV serostatus of this donor. Germline trimming cut 2 bases from V and 10 bases from J; bases unmatched to any gene: 1. CDR1 and CDR2 from the germline V gene are SGHTS and YDEGEE. The CDR3 contains 14 residues. This record comes from a study of cytomegalovirus exposure and HLA in healthy donors. Study-wide results and caveats: Researchers reported that a few CMV-associated chains were confirmed in vitro as CMV antigen-specific. Exclusion applied to some V segments, including TRBV6-2 and TRBV6-3, as they were indistinguishable. Later analysis indicated greater clonal expansion among HLA-associated TCR beta chains than among equally common other chains.

The V call is TRBV5-8, the J call TRBJ1-6; 12 bases fit TRBD1. The sequencing input was PBMCs. This receptor was taken from a human donor in good health. The CDR3 DNA reads as TGTGCCAGCAGCTTCGGGACAGGGGGCTCACCCCTCCACTTT. Amino acids: CASSFGTGGSPLHF. The variable domain in full, with the rest retrieved from reference TRBV5-8 and TRBJ1-6, is EAGVTQSPTHLIKTRGQQATLRCSPISGHTSVYWYQQALGLGLQFLLWYDEGEERNRGNFPPRFSGRQFPNYSSELNVNALELEDSALYLCASSFGTGGSPLHFGNGTRLTVT.